This T cell receptor beta chain was found in a study of CD8+CD57+ T cells in acquired aplastic anemia. Study context: Sorted CD4+ and CD8+ cells yielded around 3.2 ug of DNA on average.

Genomic DNA, the template, was used for profiling of the TCR beta VDJ and CDR3. TCRdb redid the calling of the reads with MiXCR, one entry per CDR3 protein. The sample has 150,000 to 200,000 distinct CDR3 sequences; 71% are singletons. The germline V and J ends were trimmed by 0 bases and 5 bases, with 12 bases remaining between them. This CDR3 has 15 residues. Germline V gives CDR1 SGHTA, CDR2 FQGNSA. For this clonotype: Its antigen is not known.

Study conclusions and caveats: Levels of CD8+ Simpson's diversity were not significantly distinct in patients versus controls. Patients and controls shared fewer than 30 CD8+ CDR3 sequences.

Sequencing involved patients with CD8+CD57+ cell expansion previously shown by flow cytometry. No therapy was given to patients before blood sampling. The TCR originated in a human donor with aplastic anemia. The chain employs TRBV7-2 and TRBJ2-3; unclear D gene. Material for sequencing was sorted CD4+, CD8+, or CD8+CD57+ T cells (not recorded which) from PBMCs. This CDR3 is CASSLAGQVGDTQYF. The CDR3 nucleotides are TGTGCCAGCAGCTTAGCGGGTCAGGTCGGAGATACGCAGTATTTT.